The next 32 T cell receptor beta chains were all read from a single sample in a study of blood T cells in healthy people across ages. The use of a sample-barcoded 5' primer and a J-beta primer mix characterized a second PCR of about 6 to 12 cycles. TCRdb re-called the 5' RACE reads with MiXCR, one entry per CDR3 protein. The repertoire consists of about 1.4 million distinct CDR3 sequences, with approximately 63% occurring once and the leading ten covering more than 6%. Sequenced input: blood. These receptors all stem from a man younger than 30 in good health.

The chain uses TRBV4-3 and TRBJ2-2; TRBD1 aligns across 8 bases. Unmatched junction bases numbered 6, after V lost 4 bases and J lost 5 bases. The CDR3 sequence is 15 residues long. Germline V gene lookup returns CDR1 LGHNA and CDR2 YSLEER. The CDR3, as DNA: TGCGCCAGCAGCCCGAGACAGGGGAGTACCGGGGAGCTGTTTTTT. Translating gives CASSPRQGSTGELFF.

About this clonotype itself: The junction does not match germline at one end; this may be a read error. This rearrangement joins TRBV25-1 to TRBJ1-2; 8 bases match TRBD1. The germline V gene has CDR1 MGHDK and CDR2 SYGVNS. This CDR3 has 16 residues. The CDR3 loop is CARSKGGTGRNYGDTF. In DNA form, the CDR3 reads TGTGCCCGCAGCAAGGGGGGGACAGGTCGCAACTATGGCGACACCTTC.

This chain connects TRBV2 to TRBJ2-2; 9 bases are shared with TRBD1. CDR1 and CDR2 (germline): SNHLY, FYNNEI. The CDR3 extends over 15 amino acids. With V trimmed by 6 bases and J by 0 bases, 2 bases remained unmatched. CDR3 sequence reads: CASRWTGANTGELFF. DNA of the CDR3: TGTGCCAGCAGGTGGACAGGGGCGAACACCGGGGAGCTGTTTTTT.

This chain connects TRBV12-3 or TRBV12-4 to TRBJ2-7; D gene uncertain. The V gene lost 4 bases and the J gene lost 0 bases, with 16 bases spanning the gap. The CDR3 extends over 16 amino acids. CDR3 nucleotide sequence: TGTGCCAGCAGTTCCCCTCTCGACGAAGACTCCTACGAGCAGTACTTC. Its translation: CASSSPLDEDSYEQYF.

V is TRBV20-1 and J is TRBJ2-7; tentatively, D is TRBD1 (5 bases). CDR3 size: 14 residues. The V gene lost 6 bases and the J gene lost 1 base, with 16 bases spanning the gap. CDR1 and CDR2 from the germline V gene are DFQATT and SNEGSKA (reference sequence). CDR3 loop: CSAIFAGPSYEQYF. DNA of the CDR3: TGCAGTGCCATTTTCGCAGGGCCATCCTACGAGCAGTACTTC.

This chain connects TRBV20-1 to TRBJ2-7; 11 bases map to TRBD1. CDR1 and CDR2 from the germline V gene are DFQATT and SNEGSKA (reference sequence). The V and J ends lost 5 bases and 6 bases, in that order; junction bases with no gene match: 9. This CDR3 contains 14 residues. In DNA form, the CDR3 reads TGCAGTGCTTTTCGTCCGGGACAGGGGGTCGAGCAGTACTTC. The encoded protein is CSAFRPGQGVEQYF.

CDR3 sequence (DNA): TGCAGTGCTAGAGATGTGACTAGCGGGAGCTATGAGCAGTTCTTC. The encoded protein is CSARDVTSGSYEQFF. The rearrangement joins TRBV20-1 to TRBJ2-1, with TRBD2 matching 12 bases. The CDR3 runs 15 residues. After removal of 0 bases from V and 8 bases from J, the junction contained 5 bases not matched to a gene. In germline, CDR1 is DFQATT, CDR2 SNEGSKA (reference sequence).

The chain has TRBV6-2 or TRBV6-3 and TRBJ1-1; perhaps TRBD1 as D (5 bases). Trimming removed 8 bases at V and 8 bases at J, with 15 bases between. Germline values: CDR1 MNHEY, CDR2 SVGEGT. There are 12 residues in the CDR3. The CDR3 coding sequence is TGTGCCAGCGGACACCGCGGAGGAGAAGCTTTCTTT. This sequence encodes CASGHRGGEAFF.

This clonotype was observed a single time. The chain joins TRBV15 to TRBJ2-5; weak D call: TRBD2 (7 bases). The ends were cut back, 4 bases at V and 2 bases at J, with 14 bases in the middle. CDR1 and CDR2 (germline): LNHNV, YYDKDF (reference sequence). CDR3 length: 15 amino acids. CDR3 in DNA: TGTGCCACCAGCACGAACGGGGGGCGTCAAGAGACCCAGTACTTC. Amino acid sequence: CATSTNGGRQETQYF.

The V call is TRBV7-9, the J call TRBJ2-3; D gene uncertain. V was clipped by 3 bases and J by 2 bases, with 12 bases between them. Germline lookup yields CDR1 SEHNR and CDR2 FQNEAQ (reference sequence). This CDR3 has 15 amino acids. DNA for the CDR3: TGTGCCAGCAGCTTCCGAGACTTACACACAGATACGCAGTATTTT. This gives the protein CASSFRDLHTDTQYF.

This clonotype was seen a handful of times. This chain joins TRBV5-1 and TRBJ2-5, with 9 bases identical to TRBD1. Germline V gene sequence: CDR1 SGHRS, CDR2 YFSETQ. Trimming cost V 0 bases and J 11 bases; bases outside gene matches: 11. This CDR3 has 15 residues. The DNA of the CDR3 is TGCGCCAGCAGCTTGGAATCCGGGACAGGGAGTGAGCAGTACTTC. Its protein product is CASSLESGTGSEQYF. The full variable domain, its missing parts supplied by reference TRBV5-1 and TRBJ2-5, is KAGVTQTPRYLIKTRGQQVTLSCSPISGHRSVSWYQQTPGQGLQFLFEYFSETQRNKGNFPGRFSGRQFSNSRSEMNVSTLELGDSALYLCASSLESGTGSEQYFGPGTRLLVL.

The chain carries TRBV2 and TRBJ1-2; TRBD1 agrees at 7 bases. This CDR3 is 14 amino acids long. Trimming cost V 4 bases and J 2 bases; bases outside gene matches: 4. Germline V gene lookup returns CDR1 SNHLY and CDR2 FYNNEI. The CDR3, as DNA: TGTGCCAGCAGTGGGAACAGGGGAAACTATGGCTACACCTTC. Its translation: CASSGNRGNYGYTF.

This chain uses TRBV20-1 with TRBJ2-1, with D perhaps TRBD2 (6 bases). The V end was cut by 6 bases, the J end by 3 bases, with 12 bases between. The germline V gene encodes CDR1 DFQATT and CDR2 SNEGSKA (reference sequence). This CDR3 region has 13 residues. CDR3 bases: TGCAGTGCCGCGGGGCTGGACTACAATGAGCAGTTCTTC. Its protein is CSAAGLDYNEQFF.

The V call is TRBV20-1, the J call TRBJ2-5; D perhaps matches TRBD2 (6 bases). Germline V gene sequence: CDR1 DFQATT, CDR2 SNEGSKA (reference sequence). The CDR3 is made up of 15 amino acids. V gave up 0 bases and J gave up 11 bases, with 22 bases separating them. For the CDR3, the DNA is TGCAGTGCTAGAGATTTGTTAGGAGGGAACAATGAGCAGTACTTC. Translating it yields CSARDLLGGNNEQYF.

Remarks on this clonotype: Mismatch with germline at one junction end may stem from a read error. The chain employs TRBV3-1 and TRBJ1-4; no definite D call. Germline V lookup: CDR1 LGHDT, CDR2 YNNKEL (reference sequence). The CDR3 spans 16 residues. CDR3 DNA sequence: TGTGCCAGCGGCCAAAGAAAGGATGGACTTAATGAAAAACTGTTTTTT. Encoded protein: CASGQRKDGLNEKLFF.

The CDR3 DNA sequence: TGTGCCAGCGGTCCCTCGGTGGATGAGCAGTTCTTC. It translates to CASGPSVDEQFF. V usage is TRBV12-3 or TRBV12-4 and J usage is TRBJ2-1; no reliable D call. Trimming removed 8 bases from V and 8 bases from J, with 13 bases in between. The CDR3 consists of 12 residues.

This chain joins TRBV5-1 and TRBJ2-1; 11 nucleotides line up with TRBD2. Germline lookup yields CDR1 SGHRS and CDR2 YFSETQ. This CDR3 has 17 amino acids. The V segment lost 3 bases and the J segment 6 bases; nucleotides outside the gene matches: 11. CDR3 DNA sequence: TGCGCCAGCAGCTCGACGTCACTAGCGGGAGTCGGCAATGAGCAGTTCTTC. Amino acids: CASSSTSLAGVGNEQFF.

This clonotype was detected many times. This chain connects TRBV25-1 to TRBJ2-7; D is unclear. Germline V gives CDR1 MGHDK, CDR2 SYGVNS. The CDR3 sequence is 11 residues long. V was trimmed by 4 bases and J by 3 bases, leaving 4 bases between them. The CDR3 nucleotides read TGTGCCAGCAGTGGGGTCTACGAGCAGTACTTC. This encodes CASSGVYEQYF.

This rearrangement joins TRBV20-1 to TRBJ2-1, with D hard to call. The V and J ends lost 6 bases and 3 bases respectively, with 18 bases between them. The length of the CDR3 is 15 residues. Germline V gives CDR1 DFQATT, CDR2 SNEGSKA (reference sequence). CDR3 nucleotides: TGCAGTGCCTGTCGATCGGAGTATGACTACAATGAGCAGTTCTTC. Translated: CSACRSEYDYNEQFF.

The V and J genes are TRBV7-2 and TRBJ1-6; 7 bases line up with TRBD1. Germline CDR1 SGHTA, CDR2 FQGNSA. The CDR3 consists of 14 residues. The V segment lost 5 bases and the J segment 14 bases; nucleotides outside the gene matches: 12. The CDR3 DNA reads TGTGCCAGCAGCGGGGGACAGCTAAATTCGGCCCTCCACTTT. Translated: CASSGGQLNSALHF. Full variable domain (rest looked up from reference TRBV7-2 and TRBJ1-6): GAGVSQSPSNKVTEKGKDVELRCDPISGHTALYWYRQSLGQGLEFLIYFQGNSAPDKSGLPSDRFSAERTGGSVSTLTIQRTQQEDSAVYLCASSGGQLNSALHFGNGTRLTVT.

This clonotype has only one observation. V and J are TRBV20-1 and TRBJ2-2; D is unresolved. Trimming stripped 3 bases from V and 0 bases from J, with 8 bases between. CDR1 and CDR2 (germline): DFQATT, SNEGSKA (reference sequence). The CDR3 extends over 14 amino acids. The CDR3 protein is CSARSGPNTGELFF. The CDR3 DNA reads as TGCAGTGCTAGGTCCGGGCCGAACACCGGGGAGCTGTTTTTT.

The rearrangement links TRBV4-2 to TRBJ2-1; TRBD2 matches at 7 bases. This CDR3 has 19 amino acids. The trim removed 1 base at V and 7 bases at J, leaving 19 bases unmatched. CDR1 is LGHNA, CDR2 YNFKEQ, per germline. Written as DNA, the CDR3 is TGTGCCAGCAGCCAAGGAGATGGGGGGGTGCGGGAATCGGGAAATGAGCAGTTCTTC. Translated: CASSQGDGGVRESGNEQFF.

There are a few counts of this clonotype. This chain joins TRBV4-1 and TRBJ2-7; 8 nucleotides agree with TRBD2. CDR1 and CDR2 from the germline V gene are MGHRA and YSYEKL. CDR3 length: 15 residues. The V gene end was trimmed by 1 base and the J gene end by 4 bases; junction bases not matched to a gene: 6. The CDR3 loop reads CASSQAGGGFYEQYF. CDR3 nucleotides: TGCGCCAGCAGCCAAGCCGGCGGGGGGTTTTACGAGCAGTACTTC.

The V call is TRBV7-2, the J call TRBJ1-2; 10 nucleotides agree with TRBD1. The germline gives CDR1 SGHTA, CDR2 FQGNSA. The CDR3 loop spans 19 amino acids. The junction had 15 bases not matched to a gene; V was cut back by 2 bases and J by 3 bases. CDR3 sequence (DNA): TGTGCCAGCAGCTTACTAACCGGGACAGGGGACAGCGACTACTATGGCTACACCTTC. Its translation: CASSLLTGTGDSDYYGYTF. The complete variable domain, with remaining parts taken from reference TRBV7-2 and TRBJ1-2, reads GAGVSQSPSNKVTEKGKDVELRCDPISGHTALYWYRQSLGQGLEFLIYFQGNSAPDKSGLPSDRFSAERTGGSVSTLTIQRTQQEDSAVYLCASSLLTGTGDSDYYGYTFGSGTRLTVV.

This clonotype came up a few times. This rearrangement joins TRBV7-9 to TRBJ2-1; TRBD1 matches at 10 bases. This CDR3 has 14 amino acids. Trimming cost V 5 bases and J 6 bases; bases outside gene matches: 4. Germline CDR1 is SEHNR and CDR2 is FQNEAQ (reference sequence). The CDR3 nucleotides read TGTGCCAGCAGCGGCCGGGACAGGGGCAATGAGCAGTTCTTC. This codes for CASSGRDRGNEQFF.

This sequence joins TRBV28 and TRBJ2-3; D is undetermined. Per the germline V gene, CDR1 is MDHEN and CDR2 is SYDVKM. The CDR3 is made up of 13 amino acids. Trimming took 5 bases from V and 4 from J, leaving 10 bases between them. CDR3 DNA: TGTGCCAGCAGTCCGCCTAGGCCAGATACGCAGTATTTT. Its protein product is CASSPPRPDTQYF.

CDR3 in amino acids: CASTHSSEGAVNYGYTF. CDR3 nucleotides: TGTGCCAGCACCCACAGCTCCGAGGGGGCCGTCAACTATGGCTACACCTTC. V usage is TRBV12-3 or TRBV12-4 and J usage is TRBJ1-2; TRBD1 matches at 7 bases. CDR3 length equals 17 residues. Unmatched junction bases numbered 16, after V lost 7 bases and J lost 2 bases.

The CDR3 bases are TGCGCCAGCAGGAAGGTGACAGGGATTGGAGAGACCCAGTACTTC. Its translation: CASRKVTGIGETQYF. The V and J genes are TRBV10-2 and TRBJ2-5; 7 bases are shared with TRBD1. The CDR3 totals 15 residues. Looked up from germline, CDR1 is WSHSY and CDR2 is SAAADI. J gave up 4 bases and V 6 bases, and 11 bases lay outside the gene matches.

The CDR3 sequence: CASSGVAGINEQFF. The CDR3 region has the DNA TGTGCCAGCTCCGGTGTAGCGGGGATCAATGAGCAGTTCTTC. The rearrangement joins TRBV25-1 to TRBJ2-1; 8 nucleotides align to TRBD2. Trimming removed 8 bases from V and 6 bases from J; junction bases left unmatched: 9. Germline CDR1 and CDR2: MGHDK and SYGVNS. This CDR3 is built from 14 residues.

CDR3 protein: CASRFTGNTGELFF. CDR3 DNA: TGTGCCAGCAGGTTTACAGGGAACACCGGGGAGCTGTTTTTT. The gene calls are TRBV12-3 or TRBV12-4 and TRBJ2-2; tentatively, D is TRBD1 (5 bases). The ends were cut back, 6 bases at V and 1 base at J, with 9 bases in the middle. The CDR3 is 14 amino acids.

The CDR3 DNA follows: TGCAGTGCTAAGGGTAGCGGGAGGCGGAGCTCCTACAATGAGCAGTTCTTC. It yields the protein CSAKGSGRRSSYNEQFF. This chain links TRBV20-1 with TRBJ2-1, with 10 bases fitting TRBD2. Germline V gene data show CDR1 as DFQATT and CDR2 as SNEGSKA (reference sequence). V lost 4 bases, J lost 0 bases, and 9 bases stayed unmatched. This CDR3 comprises 17 residues.

In the case of this clonotype: Germline is not matched at one junction end, which may reflect a read error. The rearrangement uses TRBV6-1 and TRBJ1-1; 7 bases align to TRBD1. Germline-derived CDR1 and CDR2 are MNHNS and SASEGT. The CDR3 totals 15 residues. The CDR3 DNA is TGTGCCAGCAGTCAAGCGCAGGGGGAGGGCACTGAAGCTTTCTTT. Residues: CASSQAQGEGTEAFF.